The rows below give T cell receptor beta chains drawn from one sample of a study of identical twins. TCRdb analysed the 5' RACE reads with MiXCR anew, one entry per CDR3 protein. The data contain around 530,000 distinct CDR3 sequences, over 12% of them seen just once; the ten biggest clones take up roughly 0.46%. These data were also filed under a second study, of yellow fever vaccine responses in identical twins.

Input material: CD4+ T cells sorted from blood. All receptors come from a woman aged 18-35 years in good health. Both conserved end residues are part of each CDR3. A D gene is named only where the DNA matches it firmly. The listing skips clone size in some rows; elsewhere it reads once, few, many or a size class.

j_gene	abundance	d_gene	v_gene	len	CDR3aa	CDR3nt
TRBJ1-2	-	-	TRBV29-1	12	CSGLAAPYGYTF	TGCAGCGGCTTGGCAGCCCCTTATGGCTACACCTTC
TRBJ2-2	-	TRBD1	TRBV28	16	CASSLTGQGRTGELFF	TGTGCCAGCAGCTTGACTGGACAGGGACGGACCGGGGAGCTGTTTTTT
TRBJ2-7	many	-	TRBV12-3/TRBV12-4	11	CASSRIGEQYF	TGTGCCAGCAGCAGGATTGGGGAGCAGTACTTC
TRBJ2-1	-	TRBD2	TRBV6-1	15	CASRSTSGSVNEQFF	TGTGCCAGCAGGTCAACTAGCGGGAGTGTGAATGAGCAGTTCTTC
TRBJ2-2	-	-	TRBV5-5	14	CASSLVVSGGELFF	TGTGCCAGCAGCTTGGTGGTTTCAGGAGGGGAGCTGTTTTTT
TRBJ2-5	few	-	TRBV5-6	16	CASSLVGLGMGETQYF	TGTGCCAGCAGCTTGGTCGGCCTTGGAATGGGAGAGACCCAGTACTTC
TRBJ2-3	once	-	TRBV10-3	15	CAIGDGSGSTDTQYF	TGTGCCATCGGTGATGGTAGCGGAAGCACAGATACGCAGTATTTT
TRBJ2-1	-	-	TRBV14	13	CASSPGPVNEQFF	TGTGCCAGCAGCCCTGGACCAGTAAATGAGCAGTTCTTC
TRBJ2-7	-	-	TRBV20-1	14	CSARRAEGGYEQYF	TGCAGTGCTAGACGGGCGGAAGGGGGCTACGAGCAGTACTTC
TRBJ2-1	few	TRBD2	TRBV7-2	15	CASSAQLSGDNEQFF	TGTGCCAGCAGCGCCCAGCTTAGCGGGGACAATGAGCAGTTCTTC
TRBJ2-2	-	-	TRBV2	15	CASTPGLLNTGELFF	TGTGCCAGCACCCCGGGACTCCTGAACACCGGGGAGCTGTTTTTT
TRBJ1-4	few	-	TRBV5-1	14	CASSTTAGVEKLFF	TGCGCCAGCAGTACGACCGCCGGGGTTGAAAAACTGTTTTTT
TRBJ1-1	few	-	TRBV20-1	14	CSARDRRVNTEAFF	TGCAGTGCTAGAGATCGAAGGGTGAACACTGAAGCTTTCTTT
TRBJ1-4	few	-	TRBV5-1	14	CASRRDPANEKLFF	TGCGCCAGCAGGCGCGACCCGGCTAATGAAAAACTGTTTTTT
TRBJ2-3	-	-	TRBV7-2	14	CASSLGPGFDTQYF	TGTGCCAGCAGCTTAGGGCCGGGATTTGATACGCAGTATTTT
TRBJ1-2	-	-	TRBV7-6	15	CASSLGGPALYGYTF	TGTGCCAGCAGCTTGGGAGGTCCAGCTCTCTATGGCTACACCTTC
TRBJ1-1	few	-	TRBV6-1	12	CASKHEHTEAFF	TGTGCCAGCAAACATGAGCACACTGAAGCTTTCTTT
TRBJ1-6	few	-	TRBV12-3/TRBV12-4	14	CASSLARGNSPLHF	TGTGCCAGCAGTTTGGCCCGGGGTAATTCACCCCTCCACTTT
TRBJ1-3	many	-	TRBV12-3/TRBV12-4	13	CAGDSETGNTIYF	TGTGCCGGCGACTCGGAGACTGGAAACACCATATATTTT
TRBJ1-1	few	TRBD1	TRBV28	15	CASSPMTGKNTEAFF	TGTGCCAGCAGCCCAATGACAGGGAAGAACACTGAAGCTTTCTTT
TRBJ2-7	few	-	TRBV5-1	13	CASRWGTNYEQYF	TGCGCCAGCAGATGGGGCACAAACTACGAGCAGTACTTC
TRBJ2-1	-	-	TRBV28	16	CASSLWGRGRYNEQFF	TGTGCCAGCAGTTTATGGGGGCGGGGCCGGTACAATGAGCAGTTCTTC
TRBJ2-3	few	TRBD2	TRBV27	15	CASSFSGGAVDTQYF	TGTGCCAGCAGTTTCAGCGGGGGGGCTGTAGATACGCAGTATTTT
TRBJ2-7	-	-	TRBV2	18	CASSEFIWVETNSYEQYF	TGTGCCAGCAGTGAGTTCATCTGGGTTGAGACCAACTCCTACGAGCAGTACTTC
TRBJ2-3	-	TRBD2	TRBV6-1	17	CASTPRGGDPSTDTQYF	TGTGCCAGCACCCCCCGCGGGGGGGATCCTAGCACAGATACGCAGTATTTT
TRBJ2-3	-	-	TRBV10-1	13	CASTATSTDTQYF	TGCGCCAGCACGGCGACTAGCACAGATACGCAGTATTTT
TRBJ2-1	few	-	TRBV29-1	12	CSVEGLFNEQFF	TGCAGCGTTGAAGGGCTATTCAATGAGCAGTTCTTC
TRBJ2-5	-	TRBD1	TRBV5-1	16	CASSLQGNTGQETQYF	TGCGCCAGCAGCTTACAGGGGAATACGGGACAAGAGACCCAGTACTTC
TRBJ2-7	-	-	TRBV6-1	11	CASSEVGLRYF	TGTGCCAGCAGTGAAGTGGGCCTTAGGTACTTC
TRBJ2-1	-	-	TRBV6-1	15	CASMRWGFSENEQFF	TGTGCCAGCATGCGCTGGGGTTTTTCAGAAAATGAGCAGTTCTTC
TRBJ2-3	-	-	TRBV20-1	15	CSARDSGIGTDTQYF	TGCAGTGCTAGAGATTCAGGGATCGGCACAGATACGCAGTATTTT
TRBJ2-1	many	TRBD2	TRBV5-6	16	CASSLGPLAETNEQFF	TGTGCCAGCAGCTTAGGACCACTAGCGGAGACAAATGAGCAGTTCTTC
TRBJ2-5	few	-	TRBV12-3/TRBV12-4	16	CASRQSGDKYQETQYF	TGTGCCAGCAGACAAAGCGGGGACAAATACCAAGAGACCCAGTACTTC
TRBJ1-5	few	TRBD1	TRBV29-1	14	CSVTGGEGNQPQHF	TGCAGCGTTACAGGGGGCGAGGGCAATCAGCCCCAGCATTTT
TRBJ1-1	few	-	TRBV6-1	15	CASSRAVTMNTEAFF	TGTGCCAGCAGTCGTGCGGTGACGATGAACACTGAAGCTTTCTTT
TRBJ1-1	-	TRBD1	TRBV3-1	15	CASSPQGEVRTEAFF	TGTGCCAGCAGCCCACAGGGGGAGGTAAGAACTGAAGCTTTCTTT
TRBJ2-3	-	-	TRBV5-6	17	CASSLAVIGWSPDTQYF	TGTGCCAGCAGCTTGGCCGTCATCGGATGGTCCCCGGATACGCAGTATTTT
TRBJ1-2	few	TRBD1	TRBV6-5	14	CASSYGQGIYGYTF	TGTGCCAGCAGTTACGGACAGGGAATCTATGGCTACACCTTC